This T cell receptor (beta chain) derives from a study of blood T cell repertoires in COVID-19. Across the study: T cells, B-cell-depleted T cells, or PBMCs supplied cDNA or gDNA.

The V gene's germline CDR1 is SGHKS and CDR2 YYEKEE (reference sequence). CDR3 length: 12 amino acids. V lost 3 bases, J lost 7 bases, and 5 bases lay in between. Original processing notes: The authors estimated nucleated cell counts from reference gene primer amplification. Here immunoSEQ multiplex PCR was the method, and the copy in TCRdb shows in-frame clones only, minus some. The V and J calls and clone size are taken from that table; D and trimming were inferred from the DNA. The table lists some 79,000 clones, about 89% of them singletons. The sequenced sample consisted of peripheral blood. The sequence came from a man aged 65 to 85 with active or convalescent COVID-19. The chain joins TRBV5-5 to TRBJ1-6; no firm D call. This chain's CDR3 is CASSSINSPLHF. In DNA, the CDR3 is TGTGCCAGCAGCTCTATAAATTCACCCCTCCACTTT.